This is a list of T cell receptor beta chains from one sample in a study of T cells in Graves' hyperthyroidism and ophthalmopathy. In TCRdb, the multiplex PCR reads were re-called with MiXCR into one record per CDR3 protein. The sample carries approximately 640,000 distinct CDR3 sequences, roughly 46% recorded once. What was sequenced was peripheral blood or thyroid tissue (not recorded which). The receptors here all came from an adult man with Graves' disease, either hyperthyroidism or ophthalmopathy (not recorded which). Both conserved end residues are part of each CDR3. The D gene is left open where the match is weak. Clone size is given for some rows only: seen once, a few or many times, or a class if the clone is expanded.

j_call | v_call | clone_size | d_call | cdr3_nt | cdr3_aa
TRBJ1-4 | TRBV6-6 | many | TRBD1 | TGTGCCAGCAGAGACAGGGAAGACGAAAAACTGTTTTTT | CASRDREDEKLFF
TRBJ2-7 | TRBV29-1 | NA | NA | TGCAGCGGGGGCCACGAGCAGTACTTC | CSGGHEQYF
TRBJ1-6 | TRBV7-2 | many | TRBD1 | TGTGCCAGCAGCCAGGGACAGGGTAATTCACCCCTCCACTTT | CASSQGQGNSPLHF
TRBJ1-5 | TRBV25-1 | NA | TRBD1 | TGTGCTAGAGACAGGGTGGCGAATCAGCCCCAGCATTTT | CARDRVANQPQHF
TRBJ1-4 | TRBV12-3/TRBV12-4 | few | TRBD1 | TGTGCCAGCAGTTATCACCCGGACAGGGGGAATGAAAAACTGTTTTTT | CASSYHPDRGNEKLFF
TRBJ2-7 | TRBV7-2 | NA | TRBD2 | TGTGCCAGCAGCTTAGGAGGGGAGGGCGACGAGCAGTACTTC | CASSLGGEGDEQYF
TRBJ1-6 | TRBV4-3 | NA | NA | TGCGCCAGCAGCCAAGTAGGTGGGAGGCATTCACCCCTCCACTTT | CASSQVGGRHSPLHF
TRBJ1-1 | TRBV10-1 | many | NA | TGCGCCAGCAGTGACCGGTGGGGCACTGAAGCTTTCTTT | CASSDRWGTEAFF
TRBJ1-2 | TRBV2 | NA | NA | TGTGCCAGCAGTGAAGCTAGAAGCACAGTTGGCTACACCTTC | CASSEARSTVGYTF
TRBJ2-7 | TRBV7-9 | few | TRBD1 | TGTGCCAGCAGCCCCGGGACAGGGATTTCCTACGAGCAGTACTTC | CASSPGTGISYEQYF
TRBJ1-1 | TRBV20-1 | few | NA | TGCAGTGCTGGAGGGATGCTTCAGACCACTGAAACTTTCTTT | CSAGGMLQTTETFF
TRBJ1-5 | TRBV5-8 | NA | NA | TGTGCCAGCAGCTTGTTATCAGGACAGCCCCAGCATTTT | CASSLLSGQPQHF
TRBJ1-5 | TRBV15 | once | NA | TGTGCCACCAGCAGAGATTACGCAGGGAGGAATCAGCCCCAGCATTTT | CATSRDYAGRNQPQHF
TRBJ1-6 | TRBV29-1 | NA | TRBD1 | TGCAGCGAGACAGGGACTCCTAATTCACCCCTCCACTTT | CSETGTPNSPLHF
TRBJ1-2 | TRBV29-1 | NA | NA | TGCAGCGCGACACGAAGGGATAACTATGGCTACACCTTC | CSATRRDNYGYTF
TRBJ2-5 | TRBV6-4 | NA | NA | TGTGCCAGCAGTGACTCGGTTAGGGCGGAGACCCAGTACTTC | CASSDSVRAETQYF
TRBJ2-5 | TRBV12-3/TRBV12-4 | NA | TRBD1 | TGTGCCAGCAGCCCAGACAGGGACGGAGAGACCCAGTACTTC | CASSPDRDGETQYF
TRBJ1-6 | TRBV10-2 | once | NA | TGCGCCAGCAGTGTTGGGGGAAATCACTATAATTCACCCCTCCACTTT | CASSVGGNHYNSPLHF
TRBJ1-5 | TRBV20-1 | many | NA | TGCAGTGCTAGAGGAGGAGGGGGTCAGCCCCAGCATTTT | CSARGGGGQPQHF
TRBJ1-5 | TRBV30 | NA | TRBD1 | TGTGCCTGGAGTGGACAGGGAATTTGGCATTTT | CAWSGQGIWHF
TRBJ1-6 | TRBV5-1 | NA | TRBD1 | TGCGCCAGCAGCTGGGGGGACAGGTCTAATTCACCCCTCCACTTT | CASSWGDRSNSPLHF
TRBJ2-5 | TRBV7-9 | few | NA | TGTGCCAGCAGCCCGGACGGGGTCCAAGAGACCCAGTACTTC | CASSPDGVQETQYF
TRBJ1-2 | TRBV28 | few | TRBD1 | TGTGCCAGCAGTTCGACAGGGGAAACAGACTATGGCTACACCTTC | CASSSTGETDYGYTF
TRBJ1-5 | TRBV29-1 | many | NA | TGCAGCGTTGGGGGGACCGACAATCAGCCCCAGCATTTT | CSVGGTDNQPQHF
TRBJ1-2 | TRBV24-1 | NA | NA | TGTGCCGCCAGTGACCCCAGTGGGGGGGCTCCTGGCTACACCTTC | CAASDPSGGAPGYTF
TRBJ2-7 | TRBV13 | NA | TRBD2 | TGTGCCAGCAGCTCTCCGTCTAGCGGGAGCGGTCTCTACGAGCAGTACTTC | CASSSPSSGSGLYEQYF
TRBJ2-2 | TRBV25-1 | many | TRBD2 | TGTGCCAGCAGTGAGGTCGGGAGGGCCGCCGGGGAGCTGTTTTTT | CASSEVGRAAGELFF
TRBJ1-5 | TRBV29-1 | many | NA | TGCAGCGGATCAGTCGGGGAGTCTCAGCCCCAGCATTTT | CSGSVGESQPQHF
TRBJ1-1 | TRBV10-3 | many | TRBD1 | TGTGCCATCAGGATGGACAGGGGGAACACTGAAGCTTTCTTT | CAIRMDRGNTEAFF
TRBJ1-1 | TRBV6-1 | few | NA | TGTGCCAGCAGCGAGGGGCAGCAGAACACTGAAGCTTTCTTT | CASSEGQQNTEAFF
TRBJ2-7 | TRBV7-8 | NA | NA | TGTGCCAGCAGTGAAGCAGGGGGGAAGGGGGTGATCCCCTACGAGCAGTACTTC | CASSEAGGKGVIPYEQYF
TRBJ1-4 | TRBV20-1 | NA | NA | TGCAGTGCTAGTACCACCACAACTAATGAAAAACTGTTTTTT | CSASTTTTNEKLFF
TRBJ2-7 | TRBV7-9 | NA | NA | TGTGCCAGCAGCTTTGGGACCGACGAGCGGTACTTC | CASSFGTDERYF
TRBJ1-5 | TRBV2 | few | TRBD1 | TGTGCCAGCCAGGGGGCTCGACAGCCCCAGCATTTT | CASQGARQPQHF
TRBJ2-5 | TRBV6-6 | NA | NA | TGTGCCAGCAGGAAAGCGGGCCGACAAGAGACCCAGTACTTC | CASRKAGRQETQYF
TRBJ2-7 | TRBV11-2 | NA | NA | TGTGCCAGCAGCTTAGAAAGAAATGAGCAGTACTTC | CASSLERNEQYF
TRBJ1-5 | TRBV7-9 | many | TRBD1 | TGTGCCAGCAGTTCGACAGGGAACAATCAACCCCAGCATTTT | CASSSTGNNQPQHF
TRBJ1-1 | TRBV5-1 | few | NA | TGCGCCAGCAGCTTGGGCGGGGAATACACTGAAGCTTTCTTT | CASSLGGEYTEAFF
TRBJ1-1 | TRBV6-1 | NA | NA | TGTGCTAGAGTTTTGGGGAACACTGAAGCTTTCTTT | CARVLGNTEAFF
TRBJ1-1 | TRBV2 | NA | NA | TGTGCCAGCAGTGGGGAGGTGGGGTACACTGAAGCTTTCTTT | CASSGEVGYTEAFF
TRBJ2-7 | TRBV29-1 | many | TRBD1 | TGCAGCGTTCTCGGACAGGGCCACGAGCAGTACTTC | CSVLGQGHEQYF
TRBJ2-5 | TRBV29-1 | NA | TRBD1 | TGCAGCGTTGGAGAACAGGGGGAGTACTTC | CSVGEQGEYF
TRBJ1-5 | TRBV11-2 | NA | TRBD1 | TGTGCTTCCGGGACAGCGAGCAATCAGCCCCAGCATTTT | CASGTASNQPQHF
TRBJ1-1 | TRBV7-8 | NA | NA | TGTGCCAGCAGCTCGCAAGGGACTAAAGAAGCTTTCTTT | CASSSQGTKEAFF
TRBJ1-4 | TRBV19 | few | NA | TGTGCCAGTAGTATAGACCAGGGAGGCGAAAAACTGTTTTTT | CASSIDQGGEKLFF
TRBJ2-2 | TRBV12-3/TRBV12-4 | NA | TRBD2 | TGTGCCAGCAGTTACCCGGGACTAGCGGGAGGAACCGGGGAGCTGTTTTTT | CASSYPGLAGGTGELFF
TRBJ1-2 | TRBV24-1 | many | TRBD1 | TGTGCCACCAGTGATACAGGGGGTAACTATGGCTACACCTTC | CATSDTGGNYGYTF